The clone carrying this T cell receptor beta chain was seen a handful of times. These data are taken from a study of control samples from healthy donors and cancer patients. V was trimmed by 7 bases and J by 0 bases, leaving 12 bases between them. The CDR3 is 14 amino acids. The table came from immunoSEQ multiplex PCR; TCRdb's copy has only in-frame clones and leaves some out. The sample lists around 140,000 clones; about nine tenths were seen once. The sequenced sample consisted of PBMCs. The chain carries TRBV6-7 and TRBJ1-2; no clear D gene. TRBV6-7 counts as an open reading frame of uncertain function. The receptor comes from a man in his fifties or sixties with head and neck cancer. The CDR3 loop reads CASILGSANYGYTF. CDR3 DNA sequence: TGTGCCAGCATCCTGGGGTCAGCTAACTATGGCTACACCTTC.